The next 5 T cell receptor beta chains were all read from a single sample in a study of T cell repertoires in cytomegalovirus infection. TCRdb redid the calling of the reads with MiXCR, one entry per CDR3 protein. The data show around 430,000 distinct CDR3 sequences, 42% seen once. Their antigens remain unidentified. The sample here was cultured PBMCs, taken from culture after CMV antigen stimulation. All receptors derive from a human donor in good health (CMV status not recorded). Some clones in this sample may be carry-over from other donors' samples.

V and J are TRBV7-2 and TRBJ1-1; D is unclear. The germline V and J ends were trimmed by 3 bases and 1 base, with 6 bases remaining between them. CDR1 is SGHTA and CDR2 is FQGNSA in the germline V gene. CDR3 size: 13 residues. The DNA for the CDR3 is TGTGCCAGCAGCTTGTACGAGAACACTGAAGCTTTCTTT. It translates to CASSLYENTEAFF. The variable domain in full, completed from reference TRBV7-2 and TRBJ1-1, reads GAGVSQSPSNKVTEKGKDVELRCDPISGHTALYWYRQSLGQGLEFLIYFQGNSAPDKSGLPSDRFSAERTGGSVSTLTIQRTQQEDSAVYLCASSLYENTEAFFGQGTRLTVV.

The chain is built from TRBV12-3 or TRBV12-4 and TRBJ2-2, with 8 bases identical to TRBD2. This CDR3 spans 14 amino acids. The CDR3 loop reads CATRGGGDTGELFF. CDR3 bases: TGTGCAACCCGGGGGGGGGGCGACACCGGGGAGCTGTTTTTT.

As DNA, the CDR3 is TGTGCCAGCAGACCCAGGGGAGTTCCGTCCAGCGAGCAGTACTTC. It specifies CASRPRGVPSSEQYF. The rearrangement links TRBV7-2 to TRBJ2-7, with a possible D match to TRBD1 (6 bases). V was cut by 6 bases and J by 6 bases, with 21 bases left in between. CDR1 is SGHTA and CDR2 is FQGNSA in the germline V gene. The CDR3 consists of 15 residues.

This sequence joins TRBV18 and TRBJ2-1; 10 bases agree with TRBD2. This CDR3 has 16 residues. Germline V CDR1 and CDR2: KGHSH, LQKENI. J was trimmed by 8 bases and V by 5 bases; bases with no gene match: 12. The CDR3 spells CASSRSSGSLGDEQFF. Written as DNA, the CDR3 is TGTGCCAGCTCAAGGTCTAGCGGGAGCCTTGGGGATGAGCAGTTCTTC.

The chain employs TRBV19 and TRBJ2-1; D may match TRBD1 or TRBD2 (5 bases each). Germline loops: CDR1 LNHDA, CDR2 SQIVND (reference sequence). Trimming shortened V by 3 bases and J by 0 bases, and 9 bases separated the two germline ends. The CDR3 has 15 residues. The CDR3 nucleotides are TGTGCCAGTAGTATGTGGGGACGCTCCTACAATGAGCAGTTCTTC. Translation gives CASSMWGRSYNEQFF.